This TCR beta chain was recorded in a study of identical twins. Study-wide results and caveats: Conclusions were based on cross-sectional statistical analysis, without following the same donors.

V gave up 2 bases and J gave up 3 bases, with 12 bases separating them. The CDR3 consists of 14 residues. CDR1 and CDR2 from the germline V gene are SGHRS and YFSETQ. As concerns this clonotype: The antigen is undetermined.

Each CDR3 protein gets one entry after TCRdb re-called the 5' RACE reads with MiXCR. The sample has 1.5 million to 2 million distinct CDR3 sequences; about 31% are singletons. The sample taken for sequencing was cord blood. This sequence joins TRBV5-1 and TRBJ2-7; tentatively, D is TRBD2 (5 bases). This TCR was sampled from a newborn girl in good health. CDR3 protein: CASSLGLPRYEQYF. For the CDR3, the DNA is TGCGCCAGCAGCTTAGGACTTCCTCGCTACGAGCAGTACTTC.